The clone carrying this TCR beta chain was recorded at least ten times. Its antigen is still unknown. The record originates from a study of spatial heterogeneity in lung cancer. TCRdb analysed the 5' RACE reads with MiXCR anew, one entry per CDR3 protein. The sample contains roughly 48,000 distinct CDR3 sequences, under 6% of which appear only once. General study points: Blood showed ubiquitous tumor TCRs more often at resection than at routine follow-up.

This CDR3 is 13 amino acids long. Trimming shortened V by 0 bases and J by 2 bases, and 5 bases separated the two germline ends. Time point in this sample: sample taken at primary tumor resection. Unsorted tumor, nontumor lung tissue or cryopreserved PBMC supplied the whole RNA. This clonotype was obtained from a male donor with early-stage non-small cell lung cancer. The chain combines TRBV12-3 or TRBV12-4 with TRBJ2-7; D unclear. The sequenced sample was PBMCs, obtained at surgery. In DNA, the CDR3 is TGTGCCAGCAGTTTAGCACAAGCCTACGAGCAGTACTTC. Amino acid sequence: CASSLAQAYEQYF.